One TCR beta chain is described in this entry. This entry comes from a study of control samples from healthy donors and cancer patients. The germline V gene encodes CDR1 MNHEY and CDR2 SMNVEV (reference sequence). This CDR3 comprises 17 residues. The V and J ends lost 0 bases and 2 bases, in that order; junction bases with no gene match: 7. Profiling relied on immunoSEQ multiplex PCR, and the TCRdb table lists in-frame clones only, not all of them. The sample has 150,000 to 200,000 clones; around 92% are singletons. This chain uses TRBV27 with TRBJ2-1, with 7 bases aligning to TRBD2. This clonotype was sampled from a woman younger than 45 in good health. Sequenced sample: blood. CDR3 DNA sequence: TGTGCCAGCAGTTTATCCTCTCGACTAGCACCCTACAATGAGCAGTTCTTC. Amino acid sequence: CASSLSSRLAPYNEQFF.